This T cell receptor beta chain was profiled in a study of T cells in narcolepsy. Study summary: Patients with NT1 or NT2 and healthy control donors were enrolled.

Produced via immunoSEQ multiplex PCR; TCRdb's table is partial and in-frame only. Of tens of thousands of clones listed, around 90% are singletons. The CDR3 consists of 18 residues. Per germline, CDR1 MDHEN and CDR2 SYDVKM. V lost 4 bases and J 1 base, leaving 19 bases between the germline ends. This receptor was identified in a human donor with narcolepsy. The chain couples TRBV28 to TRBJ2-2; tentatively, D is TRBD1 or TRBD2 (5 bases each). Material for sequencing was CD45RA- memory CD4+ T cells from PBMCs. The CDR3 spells CASSSLVPGRLNTGELFF. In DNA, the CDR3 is TGTGCCAGCAGTTCGCTCGTTCCGGGACGGTTGAACACCGGGGAGCTGTTTTTT.